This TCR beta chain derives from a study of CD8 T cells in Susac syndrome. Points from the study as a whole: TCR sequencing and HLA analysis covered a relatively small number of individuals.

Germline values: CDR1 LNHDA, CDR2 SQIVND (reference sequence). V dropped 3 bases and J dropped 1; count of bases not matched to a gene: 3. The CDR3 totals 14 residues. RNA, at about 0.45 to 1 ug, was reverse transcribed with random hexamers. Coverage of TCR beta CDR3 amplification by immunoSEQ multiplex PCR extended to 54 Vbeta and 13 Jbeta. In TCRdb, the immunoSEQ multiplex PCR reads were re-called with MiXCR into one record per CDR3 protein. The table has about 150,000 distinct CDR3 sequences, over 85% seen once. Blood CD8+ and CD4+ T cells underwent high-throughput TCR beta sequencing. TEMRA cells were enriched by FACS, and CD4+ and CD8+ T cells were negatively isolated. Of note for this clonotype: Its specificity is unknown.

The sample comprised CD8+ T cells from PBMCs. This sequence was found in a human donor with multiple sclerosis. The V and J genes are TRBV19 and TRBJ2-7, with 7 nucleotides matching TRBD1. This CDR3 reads CASSIPGQSYEQYF. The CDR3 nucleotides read TGTGCCAGTAGTATCCCGGGACAGTCCTACGAGCAGTACTTC.